This T cell receptor beta chain was captured in a study of PD-1 and CTLA-4 blockade in melanoma. Generated by immunoSEQ multiplex PCR, the TCRdb table keeps only in-frame clones and is missing some. Among around 29,000 clones, about 88% were seen once, and the ten largest hold 8% to 9.5%. The CDR3 sequence is 14 residues long. Deletions cut 3 bases from V and 1 base from J, with 9 bases between. CDR1 and CDR2 (germline): SEHNR, FQNEAQ (reference sequence). This clone was detected only once. V usage is TRBV7-9 and J usage is TRBJ1-1; perhaps TRBD1 as D (5 bases). The TCR sequence derives from a human donor with melanoma. The sequences come from CD8+ T cells from peripheral blood, collected before anti-PD-1 treatment. The CDR3 spells CASSLRGPNTEAFF. In DNA form, the CDR3 reads TGTGCCAGCAGCTTGAGGGGCCCGAACACTGAAGCTTTCTTT.